This TCR beta chain stems from a study of Ad26.COV2.S vaccination and SARS-CoV-2 variants. At the level of the study: Administration of Ad26.COV2.S was intramuscular, either once or twice 56 days apart.

Here immunoSEQ multiplex PCR was the method, and the copy in TCRdb shows in-frame clones only, minus some. The sample has more than 300,000 clones; around 85% are singletons. Treatment indicated: around 19 received Ad26.COV2.S at low or high dose, single or two shots; five or six received placebo; per-sample allocation not given. All samples were drawn on day 63, counting from the first vaccine or placebo injection. An adult of 18-55 years in Boston served as donor. CDR1 is SGHRS and CDR2 is YFSETQ in the germline V gene. There are 15 residues in the CDR3. The germline V and J ends were trimmed by 3 bases and 4 bases, with 16 bases remaining between them.

J is TRBJ1-1 and V is TRBV5-1; tentative D call: TRBD1 (5 bases). Material: peripheral blood, obtained in a trial of Ad26.COV2.S vaccine versus placebo. This receptor was identified in a person between 18 and 60 years old who received the Ad26.COV2.S COVID-19 vaccine or a placebo. The CDR3 region is CASSWGLNHGTEAFF. Written as DNA, the CDR3 is TGCGCCAGCAGCTGGGGCCTCAACCACGGCACTGAAGCTTTCTTT.